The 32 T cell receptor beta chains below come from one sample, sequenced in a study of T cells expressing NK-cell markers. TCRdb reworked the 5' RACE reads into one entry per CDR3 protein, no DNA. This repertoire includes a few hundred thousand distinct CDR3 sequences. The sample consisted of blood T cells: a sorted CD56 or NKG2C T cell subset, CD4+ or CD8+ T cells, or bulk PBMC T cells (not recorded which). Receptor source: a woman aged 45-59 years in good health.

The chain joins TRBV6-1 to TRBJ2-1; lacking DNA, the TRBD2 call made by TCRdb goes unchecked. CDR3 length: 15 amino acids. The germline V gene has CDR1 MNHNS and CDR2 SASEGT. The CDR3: CASVSGRIAYNEQFF.

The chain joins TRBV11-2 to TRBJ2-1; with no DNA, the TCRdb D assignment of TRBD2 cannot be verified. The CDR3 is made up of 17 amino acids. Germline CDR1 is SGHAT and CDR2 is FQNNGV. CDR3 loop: CASSFGLAGIVGDEQFF.

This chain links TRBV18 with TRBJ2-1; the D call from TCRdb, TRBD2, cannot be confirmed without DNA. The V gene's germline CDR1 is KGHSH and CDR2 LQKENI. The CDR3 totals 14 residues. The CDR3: CASSPLAGDNEQFF.

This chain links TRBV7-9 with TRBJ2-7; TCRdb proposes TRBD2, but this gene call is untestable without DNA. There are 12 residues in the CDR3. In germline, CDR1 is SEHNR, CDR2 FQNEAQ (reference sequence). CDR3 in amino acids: CASTETEGEQYF.

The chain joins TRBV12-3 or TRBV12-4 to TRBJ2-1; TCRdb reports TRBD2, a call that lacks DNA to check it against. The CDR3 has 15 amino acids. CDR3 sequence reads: CASSRGLAGVNEQFF.

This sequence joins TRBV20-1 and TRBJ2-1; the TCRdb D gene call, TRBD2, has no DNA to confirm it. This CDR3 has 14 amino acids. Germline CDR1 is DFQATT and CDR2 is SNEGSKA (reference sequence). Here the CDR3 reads CSAHVAGGLREQFF.

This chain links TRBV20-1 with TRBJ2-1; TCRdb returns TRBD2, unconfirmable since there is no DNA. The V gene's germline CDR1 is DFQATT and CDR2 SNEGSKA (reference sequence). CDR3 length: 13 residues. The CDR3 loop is CSATPSGRFQQFF.

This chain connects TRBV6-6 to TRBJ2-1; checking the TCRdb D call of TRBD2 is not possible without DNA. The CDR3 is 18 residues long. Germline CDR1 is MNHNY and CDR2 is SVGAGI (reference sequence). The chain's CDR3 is CASTEGLAGRLTYNEQFF.

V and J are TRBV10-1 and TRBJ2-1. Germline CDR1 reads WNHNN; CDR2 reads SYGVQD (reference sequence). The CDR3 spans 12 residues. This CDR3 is CASGIIDGEQFF.

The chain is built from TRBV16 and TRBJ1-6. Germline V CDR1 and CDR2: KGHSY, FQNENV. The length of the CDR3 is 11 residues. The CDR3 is CASSSEMALHF.

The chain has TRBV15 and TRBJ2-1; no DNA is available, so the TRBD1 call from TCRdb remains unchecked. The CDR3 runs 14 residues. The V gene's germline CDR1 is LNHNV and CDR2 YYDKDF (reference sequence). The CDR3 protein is CATSRNRGGDEQFF.

The CDR3: CASSLLGLSKTNEQFF. The chain uses TRBV7-9 and TRBJ2-1. Germline CDR1 SEHNR, CDR2 FQNEAQ (reference sequence). This CDR3 comprises 16 residues. Using reference TRBV7-9 and TRBJ2-1 for the parts outside the CDR3, the full variable domain is DTGVSQNPRHKITKRGQNVTFRCDPISEHNRLYWYRQTLGQGPEFLTYFQNEAQLEKSRLLSDRFSAERPKGSFSTLEIQRTEQGDSAMYLCASSLLGLSKTNEQFFGPGTRLTVL.

The chain's CDR3 is CASSYSIGLAGGNEQFF. The chain joins TRBV6-2 or TRBV6-3 to TRBJ2-1; the TCRdb call, TRBD2, lacks DNA for checking. Per germline, CDR1 MNHEY and CDR2 SVGEGT. The CDR3 is 17 residues long.

The CDR3 here is CASSYGRVTNEKLFF. This chain links TRBV6-5 with TRBJ1-4. Per the germline V gene, CDR1 is MNHEY and CDR2 is SVGAGI. The CDR3 length is 15 residues.

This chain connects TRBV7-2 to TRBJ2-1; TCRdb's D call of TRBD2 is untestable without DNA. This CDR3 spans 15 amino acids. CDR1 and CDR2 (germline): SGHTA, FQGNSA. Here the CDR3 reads CASSRTSGSMYEQFF.

The CDR3 here is CASSLAGVSSPGELFF. V gene TRBV6-2 or TRBV6-3 combines with J gene TRBJ2-2; the TRBD2 assignment by TCRdb is unverifiable without DNA. CDR1 and CDR2 from the germline V gene are MNHEY and SVGEGT. The CDR3 covers 16 residues.

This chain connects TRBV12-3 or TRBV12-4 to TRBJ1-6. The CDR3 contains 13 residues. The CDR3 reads CASSLGGWSPLHF.

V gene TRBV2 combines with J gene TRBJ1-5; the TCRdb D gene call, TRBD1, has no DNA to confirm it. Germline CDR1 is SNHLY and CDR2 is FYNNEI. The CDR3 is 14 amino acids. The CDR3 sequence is CASSDDRGWQPQHF.

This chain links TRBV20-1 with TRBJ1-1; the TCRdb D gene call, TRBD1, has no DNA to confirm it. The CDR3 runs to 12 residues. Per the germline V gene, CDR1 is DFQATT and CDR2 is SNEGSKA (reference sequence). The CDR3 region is CSAFSGGTEAFF.

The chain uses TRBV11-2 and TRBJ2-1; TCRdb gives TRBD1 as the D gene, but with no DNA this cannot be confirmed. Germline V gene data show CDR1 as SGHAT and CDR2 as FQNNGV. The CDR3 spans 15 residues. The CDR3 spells CASSPRQASYNEQFF.

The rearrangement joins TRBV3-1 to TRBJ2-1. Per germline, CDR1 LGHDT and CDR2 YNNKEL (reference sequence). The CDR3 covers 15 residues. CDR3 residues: CASSLLGGAYNEQFF.

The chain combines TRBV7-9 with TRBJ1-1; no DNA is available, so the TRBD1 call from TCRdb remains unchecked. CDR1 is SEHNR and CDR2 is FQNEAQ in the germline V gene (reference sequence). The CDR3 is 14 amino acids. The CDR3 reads CASSYGTDNTEAFF.

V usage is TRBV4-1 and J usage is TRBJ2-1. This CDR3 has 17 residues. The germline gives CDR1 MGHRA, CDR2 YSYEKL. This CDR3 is CASSQEHGDRPYNEQFF.

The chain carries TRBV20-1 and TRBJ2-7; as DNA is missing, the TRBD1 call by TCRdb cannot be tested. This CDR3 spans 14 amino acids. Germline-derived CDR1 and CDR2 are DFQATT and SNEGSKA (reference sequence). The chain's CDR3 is CSARNARDPYEQYF.

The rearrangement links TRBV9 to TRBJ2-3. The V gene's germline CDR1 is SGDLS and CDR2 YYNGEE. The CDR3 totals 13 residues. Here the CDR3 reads CASSVRYTDTQYF. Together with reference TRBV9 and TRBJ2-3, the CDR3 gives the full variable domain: DSGVTQTPKHLITATGQRVTLRCSPRSGDLSVYWYQQSLDQGLQFLIQYYNGEERAKGNILERFSAQQFPDLHSELNLSSLELGDSALYFCASSVRYTDTQYFGPGTRLTVL.

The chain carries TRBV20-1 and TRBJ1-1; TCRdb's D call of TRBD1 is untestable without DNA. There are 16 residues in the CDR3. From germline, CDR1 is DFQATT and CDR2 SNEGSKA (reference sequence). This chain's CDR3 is CSARKWGRGLSTEAFF.

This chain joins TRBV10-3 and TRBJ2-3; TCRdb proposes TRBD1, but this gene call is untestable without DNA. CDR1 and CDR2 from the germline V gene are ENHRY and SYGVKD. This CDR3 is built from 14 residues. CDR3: CAIMARMDTDTQYF.

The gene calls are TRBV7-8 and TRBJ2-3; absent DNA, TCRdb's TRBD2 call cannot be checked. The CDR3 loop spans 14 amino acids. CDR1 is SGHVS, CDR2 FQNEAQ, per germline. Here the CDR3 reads CASSGEGRTDTQYF.

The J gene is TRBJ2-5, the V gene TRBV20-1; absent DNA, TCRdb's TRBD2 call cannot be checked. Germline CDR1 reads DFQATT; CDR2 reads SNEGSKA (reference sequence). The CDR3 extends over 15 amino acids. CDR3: CSASRPSGFQETQYF.

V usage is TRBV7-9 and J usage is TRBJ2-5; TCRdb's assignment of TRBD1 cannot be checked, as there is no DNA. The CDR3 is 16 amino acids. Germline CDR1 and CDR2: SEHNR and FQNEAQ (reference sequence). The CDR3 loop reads CASSAEDRRRGETQYF.

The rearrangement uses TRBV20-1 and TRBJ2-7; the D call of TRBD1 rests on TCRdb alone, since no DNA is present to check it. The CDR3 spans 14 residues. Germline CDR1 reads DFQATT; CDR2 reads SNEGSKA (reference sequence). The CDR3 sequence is CSATPGQVIHEQYF.

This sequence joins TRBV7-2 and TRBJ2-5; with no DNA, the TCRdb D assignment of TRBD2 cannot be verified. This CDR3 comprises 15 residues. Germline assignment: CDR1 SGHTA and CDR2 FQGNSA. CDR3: CASSLGAPVGETQYF.